This T cell receptor (beta chain) was sequenced for a study of blood T cell repertoires in COVID-19. In the study overall: Samples of COVID-19 (acute and convalescent) were obtained from the United States, Italy and Spain. T cells, B-cell-depleted T cells, or PBMCs provided the cDNA or gDNA that served as material.

Profiled with immunoSEQ multiplex PCR; TCRdb holds only in-frame clones, not every one. The sample includes 100,000 or so clones, 65% to 90% of them seen just once. The CDR3 runs 15 residues. Trimming removed 3 bases from V and 3 bases from J; junction bases left unmatched: 6. Germline values: CDR1 SGHRS, CDR2 YFSETQ. V usage is TRBV5-1 and J usage is TRBJ2-7; 10 nucleotides line up with TRBD2. Input material: peripheral blood. The TCR sequence derives from a man aged 50-59 years with acute or convalescent COVID-19. The CDR3 sequence: CASSWWTSGSYEQYF. The CDR3 DNA reads TGCGCCAGCAGCTGGTGGACTAGCGGAAGCTACGAGCAGTACTTC.